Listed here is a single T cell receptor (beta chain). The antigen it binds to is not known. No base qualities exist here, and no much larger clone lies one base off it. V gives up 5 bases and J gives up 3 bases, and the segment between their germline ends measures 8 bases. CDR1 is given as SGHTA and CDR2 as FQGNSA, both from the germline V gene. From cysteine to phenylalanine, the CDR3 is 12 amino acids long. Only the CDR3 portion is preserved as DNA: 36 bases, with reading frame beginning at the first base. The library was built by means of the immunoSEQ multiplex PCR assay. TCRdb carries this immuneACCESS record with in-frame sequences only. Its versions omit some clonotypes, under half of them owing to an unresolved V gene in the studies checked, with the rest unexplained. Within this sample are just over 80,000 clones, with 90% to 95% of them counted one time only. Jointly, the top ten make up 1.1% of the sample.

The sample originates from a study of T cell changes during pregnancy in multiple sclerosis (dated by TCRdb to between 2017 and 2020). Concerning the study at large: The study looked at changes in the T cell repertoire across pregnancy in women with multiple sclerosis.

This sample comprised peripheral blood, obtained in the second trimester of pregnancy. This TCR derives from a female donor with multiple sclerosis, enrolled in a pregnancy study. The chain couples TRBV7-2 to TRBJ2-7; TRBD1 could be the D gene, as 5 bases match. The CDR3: CASSPTVYEQYF. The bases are TGTGCCAGCAGCCCGACAGTCTACGAGCAGTACTTC. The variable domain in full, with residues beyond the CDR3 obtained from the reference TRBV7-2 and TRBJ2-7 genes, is GAGVSQSPSNKVTEKGKDVELRCDPISGHTALYWYRQSLGQGLEFLIYFQGNSAPDKSGLPSDRFSAERTGGSVSTLTIQRTQQEDSAVYLCASSPTVYEQYFGPGTRLTVT.